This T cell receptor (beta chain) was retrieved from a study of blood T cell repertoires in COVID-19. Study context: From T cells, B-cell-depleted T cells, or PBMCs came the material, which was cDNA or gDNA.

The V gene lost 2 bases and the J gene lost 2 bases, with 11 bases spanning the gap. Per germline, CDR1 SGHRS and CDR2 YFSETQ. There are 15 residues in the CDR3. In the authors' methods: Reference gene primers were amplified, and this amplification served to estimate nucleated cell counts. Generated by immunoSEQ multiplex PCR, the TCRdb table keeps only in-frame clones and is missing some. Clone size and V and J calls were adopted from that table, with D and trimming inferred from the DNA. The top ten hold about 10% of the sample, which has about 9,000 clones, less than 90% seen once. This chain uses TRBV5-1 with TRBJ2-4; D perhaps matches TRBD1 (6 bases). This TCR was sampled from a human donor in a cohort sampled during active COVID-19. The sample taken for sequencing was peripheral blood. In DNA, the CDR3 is TGCGCCAGCAGCTTAACACAGGGTACCAAAAACATTCAGTACTTC. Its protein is CASSLTQGTKNIQYF.